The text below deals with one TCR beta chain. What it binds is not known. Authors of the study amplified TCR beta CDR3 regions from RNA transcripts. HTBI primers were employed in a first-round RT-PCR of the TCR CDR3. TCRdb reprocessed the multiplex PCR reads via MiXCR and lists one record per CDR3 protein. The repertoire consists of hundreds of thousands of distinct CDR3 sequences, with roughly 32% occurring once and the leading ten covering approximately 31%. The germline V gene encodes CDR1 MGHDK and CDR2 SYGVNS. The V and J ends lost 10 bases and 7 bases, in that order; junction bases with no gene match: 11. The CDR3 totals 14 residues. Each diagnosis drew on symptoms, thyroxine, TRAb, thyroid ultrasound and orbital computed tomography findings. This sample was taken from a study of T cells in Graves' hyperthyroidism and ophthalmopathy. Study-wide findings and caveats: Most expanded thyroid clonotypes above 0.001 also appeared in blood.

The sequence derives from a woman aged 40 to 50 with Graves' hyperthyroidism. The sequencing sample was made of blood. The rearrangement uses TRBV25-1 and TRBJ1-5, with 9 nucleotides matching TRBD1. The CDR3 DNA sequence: TGTGCCACCGCTACAGGGGGCGGTGGCCAGCCCCAGCATTTT. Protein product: CATATGGGGQPQHF.